Listed below are T cell receptor beta chains from one sample, sequenced in a study of cytomegalovirus exposure and HLA in healthy donors. Clones were sequenced by immunoSEQ multiplex PCR, and TCRdb holds only the in-frame ones, with some missing. The sample consists of around 110,000 clones, 9.5% of them appearing once. Sample: PBMCs. The receptors stem from a young man in good health and CMV-seronegative. Each CDR3 is given with its conserved first and last residue. The D gene is left open where the match is weak. Only part of the rows carry a size: once, few, many, or a class if the clone is expanded.

D: .; J: TRBJ1-1; size: .; V: TRBV6-1; DNA: TGTGCCAGCAGAGACCGACAGATGAACACTGAAGCTTTCTTT; CDR3: CASRDRQMNTEAFF
D: .; J: TRBJ1-4; size: few; V: TRBV7-2; DNA: TGTGCCAGCAGCCTTGGAGGGGTCAAGGGGGAAAAACTGTTTTTT; CDR3: CASSLGGVKGEKLFF
D: .; J: TRBJ2-2; size: .; V: TRBV28; DNA: TGTGCCAGCAGTTTCTCGGGGGTGGCCGGGGAGCTGTTTTTT; CDR3: CASSFSGVAGELFF
D: TRBD2; J: TRBJ2-3; size: .; V: TRBV7-3; DNA: TGTGCCAGCAGCGAGGGACTACCGCTCACAGATACGCAGTATTTT; CDR3: CASSEGLPLTDTQYF
D: TRBD2; J: TRBJ2-5; size: few; V: TRBV11-2; DNA: TGTGCCAGCAGCTCTCTAGCGGGGGGCGTAGAGACCCAGTACTTC; CDR3: CASSSLAGGVETQYF
D: .; J: TRBJ2-7; size: .; V: TRBV19; DNA: TGTGCCAGTAGTATAGCCGGGGGCTCCTACGAGCAGTACTTC; CDR3: CASSIAGGSYEQYF
D: TRBD1; J: TRBJ2-1; size: few; V: TRBV15; DNA: TGTGCCACCGTCGACAGGGGCTTCAGGAATGAGCAGTTCTTC; CDR3: CATVDRGFRNEQFF
D: .; J: TRBJ2-1; size: few; V: TRBV6-5; DNA: TGTGCCAGCAGTTACGCGCAGGGGCAGTTCTTC; CDR3: CASSYAQGQFF
D: .; J: TRBJ2-3; size: few; V: TRBV2; DNA: TGTGCCAGCAGTGTCAACAGGGACACAGATACGCAGTATTTT; CDR3: CASSVNRDTDTQYF
D: .; J: TRBJ2-7; size: .; V: TRBV4-1; DNA: TGCGCCAGCAGCAAGGACACTTACTACGAGCAGTACTTC; CDR3: CASSKDTYYEQYF
D: TRBD2; J: TRBJ2-1; size: .; V: TRBV15; DNA: TGTGCCACCGACCCCGGGACTAGCGGGAGGGGGGGCAATGAGCAGTTCTTC; CDR3: CATDPGTSGRGGNEQFF
D: .; J: TRBJ1-1; size: few; V: TRBV9; DNA: TGTGCCAGCAGCCCGAGCCCTACAGGGAGTACTGAAGCTTTCTTT; CDR3: CASSPSPTGSTEAFF
D: .; J: TRBJ2-2; size: .; V: TRBV7-7; DNA: TGTGCTAGCAGCTTAAATTTCGGTACCGGGGAGCTGTTTTTT; CDR3: CASSLNFGTGELFF
D: TRBD1; J: TRBJ2-1; size: .; V: TRBV7-9; DNA: TGTGCCAGCAGCTTAACGCAGGGGGCGAATGAGCAGTTCTTC; CDR3: CASSLTQGANEQFF
D: .; J: TRBJ2-1; size: .; V: TRBV5-8; DNA: TGTGCCAGCAGCTCAGCCCTAGCTGGATACTCCTACAATGAGCAGTTCTTC; CDR3: CASSSALAGYSYNEQFF
D: TRBD1; J: TRBJ1-5; size: few; V: TRBV19; DNA: TGTGCCAGTAGTCCCCGACAGGGGTTGAGGTCGGGTCAGCCCCAGCATTTT; CDR3: CASSPRQGLRSGQPQHF
D: .; J: TRBJ2-7; size: .; V: TRBV2; DNA: TGTGCCAGAGAGACAGTGAGCTCCTACGAGCAGTACTTC; CDR3: CARETVSSYEQYF